This entry is about one T cell receptor (beta chain). Its antigen is currently not known. Base-call qualities are not available, and no considerably larger clone is one nucleotide away. The CDR3 regions of human TCRbeta chains were analyzed by immunosequencing. In the source study's methods: Repertoire TCRs were matched against a reference library of SARS-CoV-2-specific TCRs generated with the MIRA antigen-specificity platform. Breadth was defined as the fraction of unique TCRs that were SARS-CoV-2-associated. Depth was defined as the fraction of total T cells that were SARS-CoV-2-associated. Using the MIRA data, each spike-specific TCR was assigned both to the spike region to which the TCR was reactive and to a CD4 or CD8 class. Log10-transformed breadth and depth values were compared by one-way ANOVA with Sidak's multiple comparisons tests. TCRdb provides this immuneACCESS table in a form limited to in-frame rearrangements. Some clones are lacking; in checked studies, under half of them reflect an unresolved V gene, and why the rest are absent is not known. The V and J calls and the clone size are those of that table, but D and trimming were determined from the DNA. The sample table shows roughly 120,000 clones, and around 89% are seen once. The ten top clones hold approximately 3.5% of the sample.

The time point tag for this specimen amounts to: about 28 days (+/-7) after the second vaccine dose. Because spike-specific TCR depth and breadth did not differ between the two schedules, AZD1222 recipients who got a second dose at roughly 4 weeks were pooled with those who got a second dose at roughly 12 weeks. Samples from vaccinated people were obtained from the UK trials COV001 and COV002, which included a single-blind randomized controlled phase 2/3 trial of AZD1222 (ChAdOx1 nCoV-19) in healthy adults. Trial participant PBMC samples were collected at day 0 and day 28 after the second dose for TCRbeta chain sequencing. This entry is derived from a study of T cell responses to AZD1222 COVID-19 vaccine (dated by TCRdb to 2020 to 2023). Context from the whole study: TCR sequencing was performed for about 250 trial participants, of whom around 200 were given two doses of AZD1222 and approximately 25 were given two doses of MenACWY control vaccine. Trial participants were enrolled by age into subgroups of 18-55, 56-69 and 70-plus years, and about 150, 27 and 61 TCR-sequenced participants, respectively, were included in these subgroups. The paper as a whole reports these results and caveats: Conclusions about previously exposed vaccinees are limited because only six or seven AZD1222 recipients were SARS-CoV-2 seropositive at baseline. In the small 56-69-year group, the increase in depth fell short of significance, most likely because of low power. Spike-specific TCR breadth and depth rose significantly after two AZD1222 doses compared with day 0 and with MenACWY recipients. Epitopes outside the regions mutated in the B.1.351 and B.1.1.7 variants were reportedly recognized by nearly half of the unique spike-specific TCRs. The whole spike protein was spanned by vaccine-associated CD4 TCRs, and dominant responses were seen in regions 160-218 and 743-854. Because no day 14 peak-response samples were available, repertoires were characterized only after the peak T cell response. Participants were mostly white British, with more females than males. The authors suggested clonal diversity may have been underestimated.

The cysteine opens and the phenylalanine closes a CDR3 of 15 amino acids. Only CDR3 DNA remains: 45 bases, in frame from the first base. CDR1 MDHEN and CDR2 SYDVKM are derived from the germline V gene. V trim: 3 bases; J trim: 3 bases; unmatched bases: 3. The sample in question was peripheral blood, obtained 28 days after the second AZD1222 dose. The clonotype originates from an adult who received the AZD1222 COVID-19 vaccine. The rearrangement joined TRBV28 to TRBJ2-2, with 8 bases in between that match TRBD1. The CDR3 protein: CASSLGQVDTGELFF. The DNA sequence is given as TGTGCCAGCAGTTTGGGACAGGTGGACACCGGGGAGCTGTTTTTT.